The T cell receptor (beta chain) described here comes from a study of shared clonotypes between healthy human individuals. Study overall: A couple of women and three men aged 18 to 49 served as donors.

This CDR3 comprises 15 residues. Germline loops: CDR1 MDHEN, CDR2 SYDVKM. The ends were cut back, 6 bases at V and 1 base at J, with 13 bases in the middle. Assay used: immunoSEQ multiplex PCR; TCRdb lists only in-frame clones, some missing. The table records under 850,000 clones, 55% to 80% of them present only once. There were only Caucasian adults among the donors, and all lived in Nashville, Tennessee. With regard to this clone: What it recognizes is unknown.

The study, taken as a whole, reports: Generation of non-shared clonotypes was less probable than generation of clonotypes shared by all four donors.

This chain joins TRBV28 and TRBJ2-1; weak D call: TRBD2 (6 bases). This receptor was identified in a woman aged 30 to 39 in good health. Sequenced material: memory CD4+ T cells sorted from blood. Subset defined: CD45RA-negative fraction. The DNA of the CDR3 is TGTGCCAGCAGGGGTGGGGGAGGTTCCTACAATGAGCAGTTCTTC. Amino acid sequence: CASRGGGGSYNEQFF.